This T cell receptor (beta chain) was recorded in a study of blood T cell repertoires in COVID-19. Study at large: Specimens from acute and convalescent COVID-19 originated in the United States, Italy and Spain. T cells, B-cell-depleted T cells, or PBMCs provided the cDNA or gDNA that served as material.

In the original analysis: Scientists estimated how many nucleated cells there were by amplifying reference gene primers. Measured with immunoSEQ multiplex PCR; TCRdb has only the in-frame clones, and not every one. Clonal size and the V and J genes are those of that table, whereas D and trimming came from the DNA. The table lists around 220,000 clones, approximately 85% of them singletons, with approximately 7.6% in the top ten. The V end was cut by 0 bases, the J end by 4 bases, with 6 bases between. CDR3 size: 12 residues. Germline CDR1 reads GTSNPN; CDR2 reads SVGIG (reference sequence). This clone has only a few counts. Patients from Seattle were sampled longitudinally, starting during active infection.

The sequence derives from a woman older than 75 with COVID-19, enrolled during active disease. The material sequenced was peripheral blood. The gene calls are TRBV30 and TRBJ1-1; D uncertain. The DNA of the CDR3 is TGTGCCTGGAGTGTAACGGGCACTGAAGCTTTCTTT. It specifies CAWSVTGTEAFF.